Listed here is a single T cell receptor (beta chain). Which antigen it targets is not known. Per-base quality was not reported, and no clone a single base away is much larger than it. Healthy HIV-negative adults with no recently reported acute infections or vaccinations were included as donors. Only Caucasian adults living in Nashville, Tennessee, USA were represented among the donors. For unsorted samples, some 100 million PBMCs were counted, and genomic DNA was extracted using the QIAamp DNA Blood Mini kit. Blood was collected by leukapheresis, and PBMCs were isolated by Ficoll-Histopaque density gradient centrifugation and then cryopreserved in liquid nitrogen vapor phase. This sample is drawn from a study of shared clonotypes between healthy human individuals (TCRdb year 2020). Study-level background: The cohort included a few men and a couple of women between 18 and 49 years of age. Per donor, leukapheresis produced somewhere between about 0.94 and 9.5 billion PBMCs. To estimate repertoire size and how much clonotypes are shared between individuals, the study performed deep sequencing of blood TCR repertoires from 4 to 6 healthy adults. Libraries were prepared and TCR repertoires were sequenced by different laboratories using diverse techniques, in order to increase sequencing depth and limit assay-specific biases.

What the study reported, not specific to this receptor: Only blood was sampled, and tissue TCR repertoires likely differ from those in blood. The small number of donors limited the genetic and exposure-history diversity represented. Pairwise subsampling led to the expectation that sequencing depth would affect the degree of clonotype sharing among donors.

TCR CDR3 regions were amplified from genomic DNA by multiplex PCR using the deep immunoSEQ assay. Extracted genomic DNA from each cell subset was distributed evenly across all wells of several immunoSEQ 96-well plates, and each plate was treated as a replicate. Each replicate PCR for unsorted PBMC received 300 to 350 ng genomic DNA, equal to about 30,000 T cell genomes. Ten immunoSEQ deep assay plates were used to sequence unsorted PBMC genomic DNA. Purified libraries were measured with a Qubit 3.0 fluorometer, size-checked on a Bioanalyzer 2100, and measured again with the KAPA Library Quantification kit. Each immunoSEQ 96-well plate was sequenced on its own single-read 150-cycle Illumina NextSeq 550 flow cell. Processing in the source paper ran as follows. Because only junctional sequences without quality scores were contained in the immunoSEQ output, filtering matching that applied to full-length reads could not be performed. Sequences were annotated with PyIR, a Python wrapper for IgBLAST v1.9, and V/J genes and CDR3 were assigned using IMGT germline references. Any read was removed if the V/J assignment was weak (E-value above 1e-6), the CDR3 was missing, or the read contained stop codons, out-of-frame junctions, or ambiguous translated residues. A V3J clonotype was defined by an identical inferred V gene, J gene, and CDR3 amino acid sequence. The percentage overlap between two repertoires was calculated by dividing the number of shared unique clonotypes by the size of the smaller repertoire. Richness of each repertoire was evaluated using RTK rarefaction, the Chao1 estimator, and Recon v2.1 estimates of unobserved clonotypes. What TCRdb holds here is the immuneACCESS table cut down to in-frame rearrangements. Part of the clones is not present; checked against another copy, under half of the missing clones reflect an unresolved V gene, and the others are unexplained. That table furnishes V, J and clone size, whereas the DNA furnished D and trimming. The sample has about 490,000 clones on record, 75% to 85% of them singletons. The top ten constitute over 10% of the sample.

The receptor's source is a middle-aged woman in good health. Some clones in this sample may be carry-over from other donors' samples. What was sequenced was PBMCs.

The nucleotide sequence is TGCGCCAGCAGCTGGATGGTACAAGAGACCCAGTACTTC. It translates to CASSWMVQETQYF. The chain couples TRBV5-1 to TRBJ2-5, with the D gene call left open. V loses 3 bases of germline sequence and J loses 2 bases, and the interval between the two ends is 8 bases. The CDR1 and CDR2 encoded by the germline V gene are SGHRS and YFSETQ. From its cysteine to its phenylalanine, the CDR3 spans 13 amino acids. The read is trimmed to its CDR3 DNA, 39 bases read in frame from base 1.